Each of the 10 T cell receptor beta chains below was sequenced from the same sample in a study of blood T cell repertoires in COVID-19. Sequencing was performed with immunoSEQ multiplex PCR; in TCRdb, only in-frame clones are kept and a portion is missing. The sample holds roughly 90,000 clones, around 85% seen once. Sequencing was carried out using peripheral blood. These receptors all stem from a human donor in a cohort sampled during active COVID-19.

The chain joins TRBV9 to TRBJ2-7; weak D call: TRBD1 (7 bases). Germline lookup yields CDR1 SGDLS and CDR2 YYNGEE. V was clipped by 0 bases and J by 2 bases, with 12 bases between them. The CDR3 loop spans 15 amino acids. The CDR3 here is CASSVEGRGAYEQYF. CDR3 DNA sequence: TGTGCCAGCAGCGTAGAAGGCAGGGGGGCCTACGAGCAGTACTTC.

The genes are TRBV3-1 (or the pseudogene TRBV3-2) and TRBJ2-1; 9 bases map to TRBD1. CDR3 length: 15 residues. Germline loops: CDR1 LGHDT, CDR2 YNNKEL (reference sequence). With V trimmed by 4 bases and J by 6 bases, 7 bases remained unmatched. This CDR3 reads CASSPGTGSSNEQFF. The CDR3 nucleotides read TGTGCCAGCAGCCCGGGGACAGGGTCAAGCAATGAGCAGTTCTTC.

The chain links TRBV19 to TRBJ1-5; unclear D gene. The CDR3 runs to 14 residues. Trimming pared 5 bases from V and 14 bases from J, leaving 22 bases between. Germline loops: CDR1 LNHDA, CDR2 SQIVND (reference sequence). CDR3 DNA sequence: TGTGCCAGTAGTCCCCCCCAGGTCGTGAGGGAGAAGCATTTT. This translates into CASSPPQVVREKHF.

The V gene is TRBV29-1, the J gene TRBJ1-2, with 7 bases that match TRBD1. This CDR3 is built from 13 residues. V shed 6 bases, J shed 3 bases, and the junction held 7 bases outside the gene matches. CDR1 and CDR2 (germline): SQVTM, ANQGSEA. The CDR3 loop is CSVAGTVDYGYTF. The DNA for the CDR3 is TGCAGCGTCGCCGGGACAGTGGACTATGGCTACACCTTC.

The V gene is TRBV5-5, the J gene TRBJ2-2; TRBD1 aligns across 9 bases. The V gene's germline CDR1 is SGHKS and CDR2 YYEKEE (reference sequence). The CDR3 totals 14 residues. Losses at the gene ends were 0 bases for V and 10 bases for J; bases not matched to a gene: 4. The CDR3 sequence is CASSLGTGVAELFF. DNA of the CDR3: TGTGCCAGCAGCTTGGGGACAGGGGTTGCGGAGCTGTTTTTT. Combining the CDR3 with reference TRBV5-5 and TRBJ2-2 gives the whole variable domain DAGVTQSPTHLIKTRGQQVTLRCSPISGHKSVSWYQQVLGQGPQFIFQYYEKEERGRGNFPDRFSARQFPNYSSELNVNALLLGDSALYLCASSLGTGVAELFFGEGSRLTVL.

CDR3 loop: CASSFSGRPGTDTQYF. CDR3 nucleotides: TGTGCCAGCAGTTTTTCGGGTCGTCCGGGCACAGATACGCAGTATTTT. The rearrangement links TRBV28 to TRBJ2-3, with D unclear. Germline CDR1 is MDHEN and CDR2 is SYDVKM. The CDR3 loop spans 16 amino acids. Trimming cost V 3 bases and J 1 base, with 14 bases left between them.

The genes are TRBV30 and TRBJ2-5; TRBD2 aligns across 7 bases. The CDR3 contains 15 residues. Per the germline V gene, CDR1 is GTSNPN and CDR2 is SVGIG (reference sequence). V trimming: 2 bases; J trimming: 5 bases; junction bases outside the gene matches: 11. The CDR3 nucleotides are TGTGCCTGGAGTCTAGGGGCCGTCGGGGGGGAGACCCAGTACTTC. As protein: CAWSLGAVGGETQYF.

The DNA of the CDR3 is TGTGCCACCAGCAGAGTCCGGGGGGGGCCGAATGAGCAGTTCTTC. Protein sequence: CATSRVRGGPNEQFF. The J gene is TRBJ2-1, the V gene TRBV15; the match to TRBD2 covers 8 bases. The germline V gene encodes CDR1 LNHNV and CDR2 YYDKDF (reference sequence). The J segment lost 7 bases and the V segment lost 1 base, leaving 6 bases of the junction unmatched. The CDR3 is 15 amino acids.

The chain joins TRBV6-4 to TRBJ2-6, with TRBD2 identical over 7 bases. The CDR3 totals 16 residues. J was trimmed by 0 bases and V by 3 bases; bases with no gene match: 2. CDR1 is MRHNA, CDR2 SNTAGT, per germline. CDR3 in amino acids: CASSDSGGSGANVLTF. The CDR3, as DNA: TGTGCCAGCAGTGATTCGGGGGGCTCTGGGGCCAACGTCCTGACTTTC.

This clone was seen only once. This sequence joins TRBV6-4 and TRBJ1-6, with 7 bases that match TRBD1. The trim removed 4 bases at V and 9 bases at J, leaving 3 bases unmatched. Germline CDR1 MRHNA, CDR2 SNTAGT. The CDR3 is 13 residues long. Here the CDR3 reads CASSGGGGSPLHF. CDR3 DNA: TGTGCCAGCAGTGGAGGGGGCGGTTCACCCCTCCACTTT.